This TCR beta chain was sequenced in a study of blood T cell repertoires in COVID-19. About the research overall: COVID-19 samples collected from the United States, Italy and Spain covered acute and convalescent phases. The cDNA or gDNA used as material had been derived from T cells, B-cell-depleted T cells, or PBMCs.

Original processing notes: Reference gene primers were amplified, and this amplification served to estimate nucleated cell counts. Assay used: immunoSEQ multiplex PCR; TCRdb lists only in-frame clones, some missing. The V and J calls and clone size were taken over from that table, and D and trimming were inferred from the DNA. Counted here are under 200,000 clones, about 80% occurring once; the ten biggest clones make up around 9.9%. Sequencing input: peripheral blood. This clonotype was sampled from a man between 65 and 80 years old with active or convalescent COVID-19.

CDR3 DNA sequence: TGTGCCAGCAGCTCCGGGGGGAGGTACGATGAGCAGTTCTTC. Protein sequence: CASSSGGRYDEQFF. The chain links TRBV7-2 to TRBJ2-1; 7 positions match TRBD2. From germline, CDR1 is SGHTA and CDR2 FQGNSA. The CDR3 has 14 amino acids. V lost 4 bases to trimming and J lost 8 bases; unmatched junction nucleotides: 8.